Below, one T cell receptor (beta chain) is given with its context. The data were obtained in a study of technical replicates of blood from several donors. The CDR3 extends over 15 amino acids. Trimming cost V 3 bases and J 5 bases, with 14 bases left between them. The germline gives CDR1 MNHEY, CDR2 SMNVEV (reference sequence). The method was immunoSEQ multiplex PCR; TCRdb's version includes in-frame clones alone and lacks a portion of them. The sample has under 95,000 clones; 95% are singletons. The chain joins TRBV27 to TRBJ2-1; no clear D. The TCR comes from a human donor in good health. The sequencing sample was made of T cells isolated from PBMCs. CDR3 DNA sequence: TGTGCCAGCAGTTTGTCGAACGCTGGGCACAATGAGCAGTTCTTC. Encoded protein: CASSLSNAGHNEQFF.